This paragraph covers one T cell receptor (beta chain) sequence. What it binds is unknown. Patients in the study, people with chemo-refractory metastatic non-small-cell lung cancer, received focal radiation plus ipilimumab CTLA-4 blockade. From germline, CDR1 is SNHLY and CDR2 FYNNEI. Trimming cost V 6 bases and J 2 bases, with 13 bases left between them. The CDR3 is made up of 14 amino acids. The data derive from a study of radiotherapy plus CTLA-4 blockade in lung cancer. Sequencing used immunoSEQ multiplex PCR; TCRdb keeps in-frame clones, though not all of them. The top ten hold 3% to 4% of the sample, which has roughly 110,000 clones, roughly 77% seen once. Study-level results: Early blood T cell clone dynamics, with interferon-beta, were reported to best predict response. Following radiotherapy plus ipilimumab, tumor-derived TCR clones expanded in the blood.

This chain joins TRBV2 and TRBJ2-5, with D unclear. The TCR sequence derives from a human donor with non-small cell lung cancer that progressed on radiotherapy plus ipilimumab. Some clones in this sample may be carry-over from other donors' samples. The sample in question was peripheral blood, obtained from a patient treated with radiotherapy plus ipilimumab. The DNA for the CDR3 is TGTGCCAGCAGCACTCAACAGTTACAAGAGACCCAGTACTTC. It encodes CASSTQQLQETQYF.